This is a list of T cell receptor beta chains from one sample in a study of spatial heterogeneity in lung cancer. TCRdb called the 5' RACE reads again in MiXCR, with one record for every CDR3 protein. Of around 40,000 distinct CDR3 sequences in the sample, roughly 4.9% were seen once. This specimen consisted of PBMCs, obtained at surgery. Source of these receptors: a female donor with early-stage non-small cell lung cancer. Both conserved end residues are part of each CDR3. D genes are given only for firm matches. Size is stated for part of the rows, as once, few or many counts, or as a class when the clone is expanded.

v_gene,abundance,j_gene,d_gene,CDR3aa,CDR3nt
TRBV3-1,many,TRBJ1-2,NA,CASSGVTAYGYTF,TGTGCCAGCAGCGGTGTCACCGCCTATGGCTACACCTTC
TRBV4-1,many,TRBJ1-4,TRBD1,CASRSPGQTNEKLFF,TGCGCCAGCAGGTCACCGGGACAGACGAATGAAAAACTGTTTTTT
TRBV29-1,many,TRBJ1-5,TRBD1,CSVLGQPNQPQHF,TGCAGCGTTCTGGGACAGCCAAATCAGCCCCAGCATTTT
TRBV28,many,TRBJ2-7,NA,CASSLYRAGSRRYEQYF,TGTGCCAGCAGTTTATACAGGGCGGGTTCACGGCGATACGAGCAGTACTTC
TRBV6-1,few,TRBJ2-3,NA,CASRGLLWSTDTQYF,TGTGCCAGCCGGGGGCTGCTGTGGAGCACAGATACGCAGTATTTT
TRBV5-1,many,TRBJ1-6,NA,CASSLAGAFNSPLHF,TGCGCCAGCAGCTTGGCTGGGGCCTTTAATTCACCCCTCCACTTT
TRBV15,many,TRBJ1-1,NA,CATSRGWPRQMNTEAFF,TGTGCCACCAGCAGAGGTTGGCCCCGACAAATGAACACTGAAGCTTTCTTT
TRBV4-3,many,TRBJ2-4,NA,CASSHSRESGRNIQYF,TGCGCCAGCAGCCACTCCCGGGAGTCAGGTCGGAACATTCAGTACTTC
TRBV7-9,many,TRBJ2-5,NA,CASSRPSQETQYF,TGTGCCAGCAGCCGCCCTAGTCAAGAGACCCAGTACTTC
TRBV15,many,TRBJ2-7,NA,CATSREGQTYEQYF,TGTGCCACCAGCAGAGAGGGTCAGACCTACGAGCAGTACTTC
TRBV11-2,many,TRBJ2-5,TRBD2,CASSFTSGGRETQYF,TGTGCCAGCAGCTTTACTAGCGGGGGGAGAGAGACCCAGTACTTC
TRBV5-1,many,TRBJ2-7,NA,CASSLHLPDTAYEQYF,TGCGCCAGCAGCTTACACCTTCCGGACACCGCCTACGAGCAGTACTTC
TRBV3-1,many,TRBJ1-3,NA,CASSQAGPGNTIYF,TGTGCCAGCAGCCAAGCTGGTCCTGGAAACACCATATATTTT
TRBV5-1,NA,TRBJ2-3,NA,CASGPWGSGDTQYF,TGCGCCAGCGGGCCCTGGGGGTCGGGAGATACGCAGTATTTT
TRBV20-1,many,TRBJ2-3,TRBD1,CSARDPLRQGDTQYF,TGCAGTGCTAGAGACCCCTTGAGACAGGGGGATACGCAGTATTTT
TRBV28,many,TRBJ2-7,NA,CASSLSGYEQYF,TGTGCCAGCAGTTTATCAGGTTACGAGCAGTACTTC
TRBV6-2/TRBV6-3,many,TRBJ2-5,NA,CASGAYQETQYF,TGTGCCAGCGGGGCCTACCAAGAGACCCAGTACTTC
TRBV6-5,few,TRBJ2-3,NA,CASSYSRLGRSTDTQYF,TGTGCCAGCAGTTACTCGAGGTTGGGCAGAAGCACAGATACGCAGTATTTT
TRBV12-3/TRBV12-4,few,TRBJ2-3,NA,CASSLDSRRDTQYF,TGTGCCAGCAGCTTGGACAGCCGCAGAGATACGCAGTATTTT
TRBV28,many,TRBJ1-2,NA,CASSLNPLRGLNYGYTF,TGTGCCAGCAGCCTCAACCCACTCAGGGGATTGAACTATGGCTACACCTTC
TRBV2,few,TRBJ2-3,NA,CASRGRGSADTQYF,TGTGCCAGCAGGGGCAGGGGTAGTGCAGATACGCAGTATTTT
TRBV3-1,many,TRBJ2-3,NA,CASSQGAGADTQYF,TGTGCCAGCAGCCAAGGAGCCGGCGCAGATACGCAGTATTTT
TRBV20-1,many,TRBJ2-7,TRBD1,CSAAGTGGLEQYF,TGCAGTGCCGCCGGGACAGGGGGCCTTGAGCAGTACTTC
TRBV5-5,many,TRBJ2-7,NA,CASTQSPTETYEQYF,TGTGCCAGCACCCAATCGCCGACGGAGACCTACGAGCAGTACTTC
TRBV28,many,TRBJ2-3,TRBD2,CASLSQKSGGDYSTDTQYF,TGTGCCAGCCTATCGCAAAAAAGCGGGGGAGACTATAGCACAGATACGCAGTATTTT
TRBV6-2/TRBV6-3,NA,TRBJ2-7,NA,CASSYAAGQYF,TGTGCCAGCAGTTATGCCGCGGGTCAGTACTTC
TRBV21-1,many,TRBJ2-7,NA,CASRRKPGVYEQYF,TGTGCCAGCAGGAGAAAACCGGGGGTCTACGAGCAGTACTTC
TRBV19,few,TRBJ2-1,NA,CASSILQADNEQFF,TGTGCCAGTAGTATTCTACAGGCGGACAATGAGCAGTTCTTC
TRBV12-3/TRBV12-4,many,TRBJ2-7,NA,CASSDSGSSYEQYF,TGTGCCAGCAGTGATTCAGGGTCCTCCTACGAGCAGTACTTC
TRBV11-1,few,TRBJ2-1,NA,CASTRSGDEQFF,TGTGCCAGCACCCGGAGTGGCGATGAGCAGTTCTTC
TRBV20-1,many,TRBJ2-7,TRBD1,CSARWGQGFYEQYF,TGCAGTGCTCGGTGGGGACAGGGGTTCTACGAGCAGTACTTC
TRBV7-9,many,TRBJ2-2,NA,CASSLVSSGDGNTGELFF,TGTGCCAGCAGCTTAGTCTCATCCGGGGATGGGAACACCGGGGAGCTGTTTTTT
TRBV9,NA,TRBJ2-3,NA,CASSVTSNRAQSTDTQYF,TGTGCCAGCAGCGTAACCTCAAACAGGGCACAAAGCACAGATACGCAGTATTTT
TRBV6-2/TRBV6-3,many,TRBJ1-5,NA,CASSYFRDQPQHF,TGTGCCAGCAGTTACTTCAGAGATCAGCCCCAGCATTTT
TRBV10-3,many,TRBJ1-4,NA,CAISEPQPGHRIEKLFF,TGTGCCATCAGTGAGCCCCAACCGGGACACCGAATTGAAAAACTGTTTTTT
TRBV5-1,medium-sized,TRBJ1-1,NA,CASSLGGASGEAFF,TGCGCCAGCAGCTTGGGTGGGGCCAGTGGCGAAGCTTTCTTT
TRBV19,many,TRBJ1-2,NA,CASSPRTEPIYGYTF,TGTGCCAGTAGTCCCCGGACAGAACCTATCTATGGCTACACCTTC
TRBV5-1,many,TRBJ2-1,NA,CARPWLVGNNEQFF,TGCGCCAGGCCGTGGCTTGTAGGGAACAATGAGCAGTTCTTC
TRBV20-1,many,TRBJ1-2,NA,CSAARDFWTPGDYGYTF,TGCAGTGCTGCACGGGACTTTTGGACCCCTGGTGACTATGGCTACACCTTC
TRBV7-9,few,TRBJ1-2,TRBD1,CASSPRGQGNGYTF,TGTGCCAGCAGCCCCCGGGGACAGGGGAATGGCTACACCTTC
TRBV5-1,NA,TRBJ1-1,TRBD1,CASKARGRGNLNHMNTEAFF,TGCGCCAGTAAAGCAAGGGGGCGAGGTAACCTTAATCACATGAACACTGAAGCTTTCTTT